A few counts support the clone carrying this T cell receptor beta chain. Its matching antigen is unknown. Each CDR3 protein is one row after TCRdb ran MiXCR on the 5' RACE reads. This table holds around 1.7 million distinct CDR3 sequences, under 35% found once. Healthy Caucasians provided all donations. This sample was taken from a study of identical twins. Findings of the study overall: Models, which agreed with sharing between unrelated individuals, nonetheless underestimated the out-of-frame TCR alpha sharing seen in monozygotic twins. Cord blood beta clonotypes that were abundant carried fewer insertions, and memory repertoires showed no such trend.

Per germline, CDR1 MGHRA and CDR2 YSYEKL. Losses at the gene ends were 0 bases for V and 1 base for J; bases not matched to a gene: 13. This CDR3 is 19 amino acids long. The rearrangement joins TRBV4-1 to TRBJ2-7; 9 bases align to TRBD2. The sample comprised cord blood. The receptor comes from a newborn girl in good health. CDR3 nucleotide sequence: TGCGCCAGCAGCCAAGAGGAACCTCTAGCGGGAATTTTGTCCTACGAGCAGTACTTC. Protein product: CASSQEEPLAGILSYEQYF.